The rows below give T cell receptor beta chains drawn from one sample of a study of T cells in Graves' hyperthyroidism and ophthalmopathy. TCRdb independently ran MiXCR on the multiplex PCR reads; one entry per CDR3 protein. This sample has about half a million distinct CDR3 sequences, with roughly 23% found just once. Material for sequencing was blood. The receptors come from a woman in her sixties or seventies with Graves' ophthalmopathy. CDR3s leave out the opening cysteine and the closing phenylalanine or tryptophan. The order of the fields is V gene, CDR3 protein.

>TRBV18
ASSPLGGGATGYEQY
>TRBV12-3/TRBV12-4
ASSSKTVMNTEAF
>TRBV20-1
SARTQGGDSYGYT
>TRBV13
ASRLGQSSYEQY
>TRBV20-1
SARSQGGGYEQY
>TRBV27
ASSLRGTNAYEQY
>TRBV30
AWSGGGRARQF
>TRBV3-1
ASSLGTGEQPQH
>TRBV18
ASSPGLARHNEQF
>TRBV2
ASTLGPRTEAF